The entry below describes one TCR beta chain. This specimen belongs to a study of T cells in Graves' hyperthyroidism and ophthalmopathy. Amplified regions were TCR beta CDR3 sequences from RNA transcripts. The primer set for the first-round RT-PCR of the TCR CDR3 was HTBI. MiXCR was run by TCRdb on the multiplex PCR reads, yielding one entry per CDR3 protein. The table lists about 640,000 distinct CDR3 sequences, around 20% of them singletons, with under 35% in the top ten. This receptor was obtained from a man between 25 and 39 years old with Graves' ophthalmopathy. Sequencing was done on a sample of blood.

CDR3: CATSGTPDGISPLHF. DNA for the CDR3: TGTGCCACCAGCGGGACCCCGGATGGAATTTCACCCCTCCACTTT. The chain joins TRBV15 to TRBJ1-6; D may be TRBD1 (5 bases). The V and J ends lost 5 bases and 9 bases respectively, with 17 bases between them. CDR1 LNHNV and CDR2 YYDKDF come from the germline V gene (reference sequence). This CDR3 spans 15 amino acids.